The 10 T cell receptor beta chains presented below share a single source sample, sequenced in a study of Ad26.COV2.S vaccination and SARS-CoV-2 variants. Treatment defined: 15 to 20 received Ad26.COV2.S at low or high dose, single or two shots; about 5 received placebo; per-sample allocation not given. Day 63 following the first vaccine or placebo injection was when the samples were taken. The repertoire was sequenced with immunoSEQ multiplex PCR; TCRdb's copy has only in-frame clones and lacks some. In the table there are around 450,000 clones, approximately 88% of which are singletons. Specimen: peripheral blood, collected in a trial of Ad26.COV2.S vaccine versus placebo. These receptors were obtained from a person aged 18-65 years who received the Ad26.COV2.S COVID-19 vaccine or a placebo.

The DNA for the CDR3 is TGTGCCAGCACCCTCGACAGGGGGAGAGGCTACACCTTC. This gives the protein CASTLDRGRGYTF. This sequence joins TRBV6-6 and TRBJ1-2, with TRBD1 identical over 9 bases. Germline V CDR1 and CDR2: MNHNY, SVGAGI (reference sequence). J gave up 8 bases and V 7 bases, and 8 bases lay outside the gene matches. This CDR3 contains 13 residues.

In regard to this clone: One end of the junction fails to match germline, which may point to a read error. The chain uses TRBV9 and TRBJ2-1; D perhaps matches TRBD2 (6 bases). The CDR3 contains 14 residues. The V gene's germline CDR1 is SGDLS and CDR2 YYNGEE. The CDR3 loop reads CASTFGGSYNEQFF. CDR3 in DNA: TGTGCCAGCACATTCGGAGGGTCCTACAATGAACAGTTCTTC.

This chain connects TRBV19 to TRBJ1-5; D unresolved. The V gene's germline CDR1 is LNHDA and CDR2 SQIVND (reference sequence). V was cut by 8 bases and J by 4 bases, with 12 bases left in between. This CDR3 is 13 amino acids long. CDR3 DNA sequence: TGTGCCAGTCGCCCGGGCTTAAATCAGCCCCAGCATTTT. Residues: CASRPGLNQPQHF.

This chain uses TRBV29-1 with TRBJ2-5; a possible D gene is TRBD2 (6 bases). Germline CDR1 reads SQVTM; CDR2 reads ANQGSEA. The V end lost 1 base, the J end lost 1 base, and 13 bases lay between the germline ends. The length of the CDR3 is 15 residues. CDR3 DNA sequence: TGCAGCGTTGAAGTCGGGGGAGCGGTCCAAGAGACCCAGTACTTC. As protein: CSVEVGGAVQETQYF.

The chain uses TRBV4-1 and TRBJ2-1, with TRBD1 identical over 7 bases. Per germline, CDR1 MGHRA and CDR2 YSYEKL. This CDR3 spans 16 amino acids. Trimming cost V 2 bases and J 9 bases; bases outside gene matches: 13. The CDR3 DNA reads TGCGCCAGCAGCCAATCTCGGAACAGGGGAAACAGTGAGCAGTTCTTC. Protein product: CASSQSRNRGNSEQFF.

The chain links TRBV29-1 to TRBJ1-4; no firm D call. Trimming stripped 2 bases from V and 4 bases from J, with 8 bases between. Germline CDR1 is SQVTM and CDR2 is ANQGSEA. The CDR3 has 13 amino acids. This CDR3 reads CSVESDINEKLFF. The CDR3 DNA reads as TGCAGCGTTGAAAGCGATATTAATGAAAAACTGTTTTTT.

The chain uses TRBV5-3 and TRBJ1-4; 8 positions match TRBD1. TRBV5-3 is given ORF status, its function remaining uncertain. The CDR3 consists of 13 residues. Trimming at V came to 4 bases and at J to 8 bases, leaving 4 bases not matched to a gene. This CDR3 is CARSPGQGEKLFF. The CDR3 DNA follows: TGTGCCAGAAGCCCCGGACAGGGAGAAAAACTGTTTTTT.

This sequence joins TRBV19 and TRBJ1-5; D is perhaps TRBD1 (6 bases). Germline CDR1 and CDR2: LNHDA and SQIVND (reference sequence). The V end lost 3 bases, the J end lost 7 bases, and 13 bases lay between the germline ends. The CDR3 runs 14 residues. The DNA of the CDR3 is TGTGCCAGTAGTATCTTACAGGGAATGCAGCCCCAGCATTTT. As protein: CASSILQGMQPQHF. Complete variable domain (other parts from reference TRBV19 and TRBJ1-5): DGGITQSPKYLFRKEGQNVTLSCEQNLNHDAMYWYRQDPGQGLRLIYYSQIVNDFQKGDIAEGYSVSREKKESFPLTVTSAQKNPTAFYLCASSILQGMQPQHFGDGTRLSIL.

The chain recombines TRBV4-3 with TRBJ2-3; TRBD2 might be the D (5 bases). The ends were cut back, 0 bases at V and 1 base at J, with 8 bases in the middle. The CDR3 consists of 15 residues. From germline, CDR1 is LGHNA and CDR2 YSLEER. CDR3 DNA sequence: TGCGCCAGCAGCCAAGATCCCGGGGGCACAGATACGCAGTATTTT. Its translation is CASSQDPGGTDTQYF.

The chain has TRBV5-4 and TRBJ2-2; possible D gene TRBD1, 6 bases. Between the trimmed V and J ends, which lost 0 bases and 2 bases, there was a span of 8 bases. Germline V gene lookup returns CDR1 SGHNT and CDR2 YYREEE (reference sequence). The CDR3 has 15 amino acids. The CDR3 here is CASSLEQGNTGELFF. For the CDR3, the DNA is TGTGCCAGCAGCTTGGAACAGGGTAACACCGGGGAGCTGTTTTTT.